This is a list of T cell receptor beta chains from one sample in a study of blood T cell repertoires in COVID-19. Clones were read by immunoSEQ multiplex PCR, and TCRdb kept only the in-frame ones, dropping some. Of some 250,000 clones listed, about 87% were seen once; the top ten hold approximately 5.1%. The specimen was peripheral blood. These receptors originate from a woman aged 55-70 years with COVID-19, enrolled during active disease. CDR3s include the opening cysteine and the closing phenylalanine or tryptophan. The D gene is left open where the match is weak. A row's size may be missing; if present it is once, few, many or a size class.

size: NA
J: TRBJ1-3
D: TRBD1
V: TRBV6-6
DNA: TGTGCCAGCAGTCCCTTTGAGGGCAGGGGGCCTGGAAACACCATATATTTT
CDR3: CASSPFEGRGPGNTIYF

size: NA
J: TRBJ1-2
D: NA
V: TRBV19
DNA: TGTGCCAGTAGTGTCAGGAACTATGGCTACACCTTC
CDR3: CASSVRNYGYTF

size: NA
J: TRBJ2-1
D: NA
V: TRBV24-1
DNA: TGTGCCACCAGTGATTTGAGTGCGGGATCCTACAATGAGCAGTTCTTC
CDR3: CATSDLSAGSYNEQFF

size: NA
J: TRBJ2-7
D: TRBD1
V: TRBV9
DNA: TGTGCCAGCAGCGTAACAGGGGGCGTCCTTGGGTACGAGCAGTACTTC
CDR3: CASSVTGGVLGYEQYF

size: few
J: TRBJ1-1
D: NA
V: TRBV11-2
DNA: TGTGCCAGCAGCTTACCCACAGTGAACACTGAAGCTTTCTTT
CDR3: CASSLPTVNTEAFF

size: NA
J: TRBJ1-1
D: NA
V: TRBV5-1
DNA: TGCGCCAGCAGCCCGGTCGGGGGGCTAACTGAAGCTTTCTTT
CDR3: CASSPVGGLTEAFF

size: NA
J: TRBJ2-1
D: TRBD2
V: TRBV2
DNA: TGTGCCAGCCCTAGCGGGAGGGCTTGGTTCTTC
CDR3: CASPSGRAWFF

size: NA
J: TRBJ1-6
D: NA
V: TRBV4-1
DNA: TGCGCCAGCAGCCAGCCGGGAAGGCAGAATTCACCCCTCCACTTT
CDR3: CASSQPGRQNSPLHF

size: NA
J: TRBJ2-7
D: NA
V: TRBV4-3
DNA: TGCGCCAGCAGCCCGGACAGCTCCTACGAGCAGTACTTC
CDR3: CASSPDSSYEQYF

size: few
J: TRBJ1-2
D: NA
V: TRBV7-9
DNA: TGTGCCAGCAGCTTAGCGGCCGTAAACTATGGCTACACCTTC
CDR3: CASSLAAVNYGYTF

size: NA
J: TRBJ1-2
D: TRBD1
V: TRBV6-5
DNA: TGTGCCAGCAGTTACCTCAGGGGGCCGTATGGCTACACCTTC
CDR3: CASSYLRGPYGYTF

size: NA
J: TRBJ1-6
D: NA
V: TRBV6-5
DNA: TGTGCCAGCACTAGACGACTGGAAAATTCACCCCTCCACTTT
CDR3: CASTRRLENSPLHF

size: few
J: TRBJ2-1
D: TRBD2
V: TRBV29-1
DNA: TGCAGTCACCAAACTAGCGGGAGGGCGAGTGGGGAGCAGTTCTTC
CDR3: CSHQTSGRASGEQFF

size: NA
J: TRBJ2-5
D: TRBD2
V: TRBV7-2
DNA: TGTGCCAGCAGCTTAGAGGGACTAGCGGCTCAAGAGACCCAGTACTTC
CDR3: CASSLEGLAAQETQYF

size: NA
J: TRBJ1-1
D: NA
V: TRBV19
DNA: TGTGCCAGTAGTATTACCAACGGGGGGATCGCTGAAGCTTTCTTT
CDR3: CASSITNGGIAEAFF

size: NA
J: TRBJ2-1
D: TRBD2
V: TRBV5-1
DNA: TGCGCCAGCAGCTTGGGTCGGGCTAGCGGGAGTGGGAGGACTTACAATGAGCAGTTCTTC
CDR3: CASSLGRASGSGRTYNEQFF

size: NA
J: TRBJ2-1
D: NA
V: TRBV3-1/TRBV3-2
DNA: TGTGCCAGCAGCCAAGGGGCAGGGGCCTACAATGAGCAGTTCTTC
CDR3: CASSQGAGAYNEQFF

size: NA
J: TRBJ1-1
D: NA
V: TRBV14
DNA: TGTGCCAGCAGCCTCGGCGGGGGGGCTGGCACTGAAGCTTTCTTT
CDR3: CASSLGGGAGTEAFF

size: NA
J: TRBJ2-2
D: NA
V: TRBV7-6
DNA: TGTGCCAGCAGCTTCGACGCGGAGATCACGAACACCGGGGAGCTGTTTTTT
CDR3: CASSFDAEITNTGELFF

size: NA
J: TRBJ2-7
D: TRBD1
V: TRBV29-1
DNA: TGCAGCGTTGGACAGGGCAACGAGCAGTACTTC
CDR3: CSVGQGNEQYF

size: NA
J: TRBJ2-7
D: TRBD1
V: TRBV11-3
DNA: TGTGCCAGCAGCCTGGGACAGGGGGCCCTCTACGAGCAGTACTTC
CDR3: CASSLGQGALYEQYF

size: NA
J: TRBJ2-1
D: NA
V: TRBV30
DNA: TGTGCCTGGACAAGGACTAAGGATGAGCAGTTCTTC
CDR3: CAWTRTKDEQFF

size: NA
J: TRBJ1-4
D: TRBD1
V: TRBV6-2/TRBV6-3
DNA: TGTGCCAGCAGTTCCCTCGGACAGGGGTCTAATGAAAAACTGTTTTTT
CDR3: CASSSLGQGSNEKLFF

size: NA
J: TRBJ2-7
D: TRBD1
V: TRBV19
DNA: TGTGCCAGTAGTATGGGGCGGACAGGGACCGACGAGCAGTACTTC
CDR3: CASSMGRTGTDEQYF

size: NA
J: TRBJ2-6
D: TRBD1
V: TRBV5-1
DNA: TGCGCCAGCACGGGGACAGGGACCGTCTCTGGGGCCAACGTCCTGACTTTC
CDR3: CASTGTGTVSGANVLTF

size: NA
J: TRBJ1-1
D: TRBD1
V: TRBV27
DNA: TGTGCCAGCAGTATCCGGGACAGGGGGAACACTGAAGCTTTCTTT
CDR3: CASSIRDRGNTEAFF

size: NA
J: TRBJ2-5
D: NA
V: TRBV11-3
DNA: TGTGCCAGCAGCTTAAACGCAGGGCTTGCGACCCAGTACTTC
CDR3: CASSLNAGLATQYF

size: NA
J: TRBJ1-1
D: TRBD1
V: TRBV6-2/TRBV6-3
DNA: TGTGCCAGCAGCGTAATGGGACAGGGGAACACTGAAGCTTTCTTT
CDR3: CASSVMGQGNTEAFF

size: once
J: TRBJ2-7
D: NA
V: TRBV25-1
DNA: TGTGCCAGCAGGGATGGGGGATTCGGAGGGAACGAGCAGTACTTC
CDR3: CASRDGGFGGNEQYF

size: once
J: TRBJ2-5
D: NA
V: TRBV6-1
DNA: TGTGCCAGCAGTGAAGGCGCGGGACAAGAGACCCAGTACTTC
CDR3: CASSEGAGQETQYF

size: many
J: TRBJ1-2
D: NA
V: TRBV10-1
DNA: TGCGCCAGCAGTGAAGGACAGTTAGCTAACTATGGCTACACCTTC
CDR3: CASSEGQLANYGYTF

size: once
J: TRBJ1-4
D: NA
V: TRBV18
DNA: TGTGCCAGCTCACCAGGCAGGGCCTTTGGGACTAATGAAAAACTGTTTTTT
CDR3: CASSPGRAFGTNEKLFF

size: NA
J: TRBJ1-2
D: NA
V: TRBV28
DNA: TGTGCCAGCAGTTCAGGGGCTAGCTATGGCTACACCTTC
CDR3: CASSSGASYGYTF